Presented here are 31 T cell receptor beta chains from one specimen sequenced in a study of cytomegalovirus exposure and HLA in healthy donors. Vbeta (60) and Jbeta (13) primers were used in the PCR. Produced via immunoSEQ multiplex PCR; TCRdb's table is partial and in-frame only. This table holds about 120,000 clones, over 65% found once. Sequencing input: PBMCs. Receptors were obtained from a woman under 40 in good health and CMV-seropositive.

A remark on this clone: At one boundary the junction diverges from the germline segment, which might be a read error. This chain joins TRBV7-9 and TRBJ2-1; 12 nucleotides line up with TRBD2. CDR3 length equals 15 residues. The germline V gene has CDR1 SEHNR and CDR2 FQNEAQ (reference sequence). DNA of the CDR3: TGTGCCAGCAGCCTAGCGGGGGGGATATACAATGAGCAGTTCTTC. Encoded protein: CASSLAGGIYNEQFF.

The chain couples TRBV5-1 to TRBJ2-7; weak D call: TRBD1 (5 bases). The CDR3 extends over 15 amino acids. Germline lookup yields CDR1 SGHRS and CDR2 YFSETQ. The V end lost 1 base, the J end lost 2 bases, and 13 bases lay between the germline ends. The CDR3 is CASSLQGAVPYEQYF. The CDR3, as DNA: TGCGCCAGCAGCTTGCAGGGTGCGGTCCCCTACGAGCAGTACTTC.

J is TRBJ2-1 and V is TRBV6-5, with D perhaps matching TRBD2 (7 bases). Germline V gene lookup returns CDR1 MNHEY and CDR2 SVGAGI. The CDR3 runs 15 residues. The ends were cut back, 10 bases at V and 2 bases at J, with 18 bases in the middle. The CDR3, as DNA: TGTGCCACCCGAGGAAGGGGGGGGCCCTACAATGAGCAGTTCTTC. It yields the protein CATRGRGGPYNEQFF.

The CDR3 protein is CATSPRGFQETQYF. As DNA, the CDR3 is TGTGCCACCAGCCCTAGAGGGTTCCAAGAGACCCAGTACTTC. The chain is built from TRBV15 and TRBJ2-5, with D perhaps TRBD2 (5 bases). Germline CDR1 and CDR2: LNHNV and YYDKDF (reference sequence). This CDR3 is 14 amino acids long. The V end lost 5 bases, the J end lost 1 base, and 11 bases lay between the germline ends.

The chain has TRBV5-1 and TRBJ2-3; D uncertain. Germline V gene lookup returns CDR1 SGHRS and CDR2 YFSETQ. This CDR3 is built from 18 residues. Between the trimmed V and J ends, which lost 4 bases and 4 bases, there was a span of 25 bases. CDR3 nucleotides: TGCGCCAGCAGCCCTTGGATATTATACCCCCGAGGCGCAGATACGCAGTATTTT. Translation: CASSPWILYPRGADTQYF.

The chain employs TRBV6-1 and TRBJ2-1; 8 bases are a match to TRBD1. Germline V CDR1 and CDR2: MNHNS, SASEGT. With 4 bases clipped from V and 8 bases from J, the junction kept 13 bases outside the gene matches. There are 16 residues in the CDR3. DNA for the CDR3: TGTGCCAGCAGTGGGCAGGGGGCGTGGGAAAACGATGAGCAGTTCTTC. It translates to CASSGQGAWENDEQFF.

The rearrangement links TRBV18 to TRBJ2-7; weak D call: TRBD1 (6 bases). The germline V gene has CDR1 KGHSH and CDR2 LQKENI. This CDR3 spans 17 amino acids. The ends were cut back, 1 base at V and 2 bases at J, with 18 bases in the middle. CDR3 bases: TGTGCCAGCTCACCACGTCCCTCGACAGGCAGGACCTACGAGCAGTACTTC. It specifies CASSPRPSTGRTYEQYF.

The DNA for the CDR3 is TGTGCCAGCAGCTTACACCACCTTCGTAGAGACGGGGAGCTGTTTTTT. Protein sequence: CASSLHHLRRDGELFF. The gene calls are TRBV7-2 and TRBJ2-2; no clear D. Germline assignment: CDR1 SGHTA and CDR2 FQGNSA. The CDR3 runs to 16 residues. Trimming left V 2 bases short and J 7 bases short, with 17 bases between.

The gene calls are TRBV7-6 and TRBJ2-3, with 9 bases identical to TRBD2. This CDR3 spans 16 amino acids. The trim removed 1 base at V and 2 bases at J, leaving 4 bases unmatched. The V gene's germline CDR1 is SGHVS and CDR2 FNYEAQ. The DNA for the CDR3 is TGTGCCAGCAGCTTAGGTAGCGGGGGACCCACAGATACGCAGTATTTT. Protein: CASSLGSGGPTDTQYF.

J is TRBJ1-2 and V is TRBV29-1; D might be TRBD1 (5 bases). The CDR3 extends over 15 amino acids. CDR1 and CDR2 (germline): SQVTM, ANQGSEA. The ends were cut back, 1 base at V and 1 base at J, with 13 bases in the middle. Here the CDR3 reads CSVEGGESNNYGYTF. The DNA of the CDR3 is TGCAGCGTTGAAGGGGGGGAAAGTAATAACTATGGCTACACCTTC.

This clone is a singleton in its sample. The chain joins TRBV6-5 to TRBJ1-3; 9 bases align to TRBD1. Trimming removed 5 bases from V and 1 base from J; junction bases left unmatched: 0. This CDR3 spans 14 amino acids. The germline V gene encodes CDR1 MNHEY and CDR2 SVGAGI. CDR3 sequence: CASSGQGSGNTIYF. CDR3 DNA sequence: TGTGCCAGCAGTGGACAGGGGTCTGGAAACACCATATATTTT.

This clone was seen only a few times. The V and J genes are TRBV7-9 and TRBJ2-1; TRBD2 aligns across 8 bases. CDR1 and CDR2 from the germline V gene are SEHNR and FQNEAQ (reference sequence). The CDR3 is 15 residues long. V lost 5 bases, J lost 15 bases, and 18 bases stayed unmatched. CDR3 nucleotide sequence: TGTGCCAGCAGCGGTTATAGGGGAGCGGGGGTCCAACCGTTCTTC. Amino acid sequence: CASSGYRGAGVQPFF.

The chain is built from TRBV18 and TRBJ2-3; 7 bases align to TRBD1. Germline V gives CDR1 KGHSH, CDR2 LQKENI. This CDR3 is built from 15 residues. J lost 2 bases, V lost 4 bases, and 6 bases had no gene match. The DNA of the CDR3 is TGTGCCAGCTCACAGAGGGACAGCAACACAGATACGCAGTATTTT. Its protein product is CASSQRDSNTDTQYF.

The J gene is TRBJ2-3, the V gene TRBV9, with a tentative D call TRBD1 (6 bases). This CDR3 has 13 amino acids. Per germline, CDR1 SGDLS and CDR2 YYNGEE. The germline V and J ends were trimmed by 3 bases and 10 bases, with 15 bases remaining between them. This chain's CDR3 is CASSAGLGAAQYF. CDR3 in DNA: TGTGCCAGCAGCGCAGGATTGGGGGCGGCGCAGTATTTT.

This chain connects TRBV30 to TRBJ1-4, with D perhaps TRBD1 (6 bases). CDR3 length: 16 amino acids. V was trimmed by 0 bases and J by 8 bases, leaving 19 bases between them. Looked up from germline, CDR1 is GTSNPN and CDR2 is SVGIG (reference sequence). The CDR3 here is CAWSVGSGQWGEKLFF. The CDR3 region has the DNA TGTGCCTGGAGTGTAGGTAGTGGACAGTGGGGCGAAAAACTGTTTTTT. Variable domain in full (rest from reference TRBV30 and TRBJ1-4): SQTIHQWPATLVQPVGSPLSLECTVEGTSNPNLYWYRQAAGRGLQLLFYSVGIGQISSEVPQNLSASRPQDRQFILSSKKLLLSDSGFYLCAWSVGSGQWGEKLFFGSGTQLSVL.

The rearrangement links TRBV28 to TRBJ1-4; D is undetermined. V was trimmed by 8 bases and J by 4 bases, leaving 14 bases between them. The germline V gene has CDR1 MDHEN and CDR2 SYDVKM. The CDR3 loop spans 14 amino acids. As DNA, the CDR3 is TGTGCCAGCTGTGAGATCACTTATAATGAAAAACTGTTTTTT. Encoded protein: CASCEITYNEKLFF.

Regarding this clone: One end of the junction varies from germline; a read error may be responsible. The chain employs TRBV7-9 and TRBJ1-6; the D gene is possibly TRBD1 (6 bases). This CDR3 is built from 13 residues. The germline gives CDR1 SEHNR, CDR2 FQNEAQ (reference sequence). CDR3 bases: TGTGCCGCAGGGGCGACCTATAATGCACCCCTCCACTTT. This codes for CAAGATYNAPLHF. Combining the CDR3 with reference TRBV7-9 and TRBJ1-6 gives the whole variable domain DTGVSQNPRHKITKRGQNVTFRCDPISEHNRLYWYRQTLGQGPEFLTYFQNEAQLEKSRLLSDRFSAERPKGSFSTLEIQRTEQGDSAMYLCAAGATYNAPLHFGNGTRLTVT.

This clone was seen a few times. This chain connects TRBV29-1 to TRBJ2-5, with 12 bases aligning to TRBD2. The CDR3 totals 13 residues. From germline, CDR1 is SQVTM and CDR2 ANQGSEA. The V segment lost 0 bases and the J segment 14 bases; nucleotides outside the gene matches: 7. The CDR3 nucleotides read TGCAGCGTTGAAGAGGGACTAGCGGGCGGCATTTACTTC. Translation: CSVEEGLAGGIYF.

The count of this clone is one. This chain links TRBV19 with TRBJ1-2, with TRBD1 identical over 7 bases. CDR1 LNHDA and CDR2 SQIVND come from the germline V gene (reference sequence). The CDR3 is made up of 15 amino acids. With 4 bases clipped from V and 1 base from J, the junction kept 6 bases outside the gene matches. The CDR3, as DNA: TGTGCCAGTAGTACTGGGACAGCTTTTAACTATGGCTACACCTTC. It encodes CASSTGTAFNYGYTF.

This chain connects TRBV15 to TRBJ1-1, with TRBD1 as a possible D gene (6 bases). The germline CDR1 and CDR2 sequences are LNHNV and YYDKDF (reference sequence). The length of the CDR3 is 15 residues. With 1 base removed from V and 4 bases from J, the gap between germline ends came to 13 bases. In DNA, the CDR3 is TGTGCCACCAGCAGAGGGGGGGGGCCGGGCACTGAAGCTTTCTTT. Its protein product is CATSRGGGPGTEAFF.

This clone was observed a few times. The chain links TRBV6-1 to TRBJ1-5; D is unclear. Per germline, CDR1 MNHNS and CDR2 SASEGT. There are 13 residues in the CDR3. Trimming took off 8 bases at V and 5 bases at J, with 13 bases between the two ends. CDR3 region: CASASQLDQPQHF. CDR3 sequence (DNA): TGTGCCAGCGCTTCACAGTTGGATCAGCCCCAGCATTTT.

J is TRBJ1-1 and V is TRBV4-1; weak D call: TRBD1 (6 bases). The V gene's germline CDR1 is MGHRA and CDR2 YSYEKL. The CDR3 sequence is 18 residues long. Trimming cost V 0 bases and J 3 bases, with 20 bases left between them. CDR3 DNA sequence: TGCGCCAGCAGCCAAGACCCTCAAAGGGGGGGGGCGGACACTGAAGCTTTCTTT. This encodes CASSQDPQRGGADTEAFF.

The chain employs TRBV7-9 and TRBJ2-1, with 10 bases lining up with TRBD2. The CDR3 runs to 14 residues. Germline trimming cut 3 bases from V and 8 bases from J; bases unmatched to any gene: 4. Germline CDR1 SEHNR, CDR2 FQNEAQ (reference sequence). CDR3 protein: CASSFSGGRDEQFF. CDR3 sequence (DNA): TGTGCCAGCAGCTTTAGCGGGGGGAGGGATGAGCAGTTCTTC. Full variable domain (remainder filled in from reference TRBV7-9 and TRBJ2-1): DTGVSQNPRHKITKRGQNVTFRCDPISEHNRLYWYRQTLGQGPEFLTYFQNEAQLEKSRLLSDRFSAERPKGSFSTLEIQRTEQGDSAMYLCASSFSGGRDEQFFGPGTRLTVL.

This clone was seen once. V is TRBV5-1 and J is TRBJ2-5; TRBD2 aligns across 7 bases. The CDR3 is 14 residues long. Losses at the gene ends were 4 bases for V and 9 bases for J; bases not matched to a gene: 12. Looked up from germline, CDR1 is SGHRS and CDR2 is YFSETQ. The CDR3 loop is CASSETRGVVAQYF. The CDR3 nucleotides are TGCGCCAGCAGCGAGACCCGGGGGGTAGTGGCCCAGTACTTC.

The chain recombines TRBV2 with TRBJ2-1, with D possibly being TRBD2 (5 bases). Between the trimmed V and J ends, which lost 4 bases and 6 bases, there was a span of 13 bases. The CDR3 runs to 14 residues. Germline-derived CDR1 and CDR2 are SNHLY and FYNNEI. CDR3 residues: CASSGFGLTNEQFF. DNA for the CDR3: TGTGCCAGCAGTGGATTCGGACTCACCAATGAGCAGTTCTTC. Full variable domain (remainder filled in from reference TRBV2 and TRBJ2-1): EPEVTQTPSHQVTQMGQEVILRCVPISNHLYFYWYRQILGQKVEFLVSFYNNEISEKSEIFDDQFSVERPDGSNFTLKIRSTKLEDSAMYFCASSGFGLTNEQFFGPGTRLTVL.

Here the CDR3 DNA reads TGTGCCAGCAATGTTTGGGCAGCGGCGACACCCTACGAGCAGTACTTC. Translation gives CASNVWAAATPYEQYF. The rearrangement joins TRBV2 to TRBJ2-7, with D perhaps matching TRBD2 (5 bases). With 7 bases removed from V and 2 bases from J, the gap between germline ends came to 21 bases. Per the germline V gene, CDR1 is SNHLY and CDR2 is FYNNEI. The CDR3 runs 16 residues.

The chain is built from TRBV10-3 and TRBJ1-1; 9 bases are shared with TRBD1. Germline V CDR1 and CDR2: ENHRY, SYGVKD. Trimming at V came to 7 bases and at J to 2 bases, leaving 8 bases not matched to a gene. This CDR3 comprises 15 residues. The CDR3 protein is CAITRTGEANTEAFF. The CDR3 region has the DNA TGTGCCATCACAAGGACAGGGGAGGCCAACACTGAAGCTTTCTTT.

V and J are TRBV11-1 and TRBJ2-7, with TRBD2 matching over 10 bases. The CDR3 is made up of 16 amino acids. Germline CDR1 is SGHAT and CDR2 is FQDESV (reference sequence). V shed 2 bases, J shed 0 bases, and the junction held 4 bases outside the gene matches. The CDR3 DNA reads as TGTGCCAGCAGCTTAACTAGCGGGGTCAGCTCCTACGAGCAGTACTTC. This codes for CASSLTSGVSSYEQYF. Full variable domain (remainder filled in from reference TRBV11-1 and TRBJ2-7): EAEVAQSPRYKITEKSQAVAFWCDPISGHATLYWYRQILGQGPELLVQFQDESVVDDSQLPKDRFSAERLKGVDSTLKIQPAELGDSAMYLCASSLTSGVSSYEQYFGPGTRLTVT.

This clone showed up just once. The CDR3 nucleotides are TGTGCCAGCGGTGAGGGCAATCAGCCCCAGCATTTT. Its translation: CASGEGNQPQHF. The rearrangement uses TRBV18 and TRBJ1-5; D is unclear. CDR3 length: 12 amino acids. Germline CDR1 is KGHSH and CDR2 is LQKENI. The ends were cut back, 8 bases at V and 2 bases at J, with 7 bases in the middle.

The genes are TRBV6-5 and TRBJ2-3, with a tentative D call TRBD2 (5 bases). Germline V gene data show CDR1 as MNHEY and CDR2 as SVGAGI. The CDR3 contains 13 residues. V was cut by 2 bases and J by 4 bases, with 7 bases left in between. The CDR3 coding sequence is TGTGCCAGCAGTTACGCCGGGGCAGATACGCAGTATTTT. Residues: CASSYAGADTQYF.

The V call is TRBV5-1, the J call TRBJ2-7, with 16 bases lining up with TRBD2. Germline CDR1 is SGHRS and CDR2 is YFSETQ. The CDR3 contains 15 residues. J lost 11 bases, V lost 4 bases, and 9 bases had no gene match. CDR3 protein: CASSDRGTSGGVEYF. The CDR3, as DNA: TGCGCCAGCAGCGACCGTGGGACTAGCGGGGGGGTAGAGTACTTC.